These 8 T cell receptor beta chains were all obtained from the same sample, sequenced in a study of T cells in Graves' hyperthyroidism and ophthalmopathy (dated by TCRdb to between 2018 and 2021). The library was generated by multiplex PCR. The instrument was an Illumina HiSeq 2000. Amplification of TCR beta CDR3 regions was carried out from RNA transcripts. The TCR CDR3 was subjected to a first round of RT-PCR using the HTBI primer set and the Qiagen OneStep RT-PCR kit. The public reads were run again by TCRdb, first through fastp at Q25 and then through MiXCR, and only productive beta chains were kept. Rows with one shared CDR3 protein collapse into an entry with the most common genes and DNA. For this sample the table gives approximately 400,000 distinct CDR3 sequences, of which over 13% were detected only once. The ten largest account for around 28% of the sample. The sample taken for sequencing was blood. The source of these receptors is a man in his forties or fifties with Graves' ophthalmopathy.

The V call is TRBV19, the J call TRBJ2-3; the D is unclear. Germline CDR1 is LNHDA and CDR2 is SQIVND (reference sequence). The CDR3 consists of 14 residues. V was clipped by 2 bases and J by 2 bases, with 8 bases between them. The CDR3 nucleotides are TGTGCCAGTAGTATAATCCCCCCCACAGATACGCAGTATTTT. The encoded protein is CASSIIPPTDTQYF.

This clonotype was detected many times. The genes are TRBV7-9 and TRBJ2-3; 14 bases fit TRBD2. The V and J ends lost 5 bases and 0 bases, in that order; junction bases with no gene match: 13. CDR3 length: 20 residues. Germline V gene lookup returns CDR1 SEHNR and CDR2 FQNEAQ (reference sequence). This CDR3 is CASSGILGLAGELSTDTQYF. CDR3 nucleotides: TGTGCCAGCAGCGGTATTTTGGGACTAGCGGGAGAACTCAGCACAGATACGCAGTATTTT. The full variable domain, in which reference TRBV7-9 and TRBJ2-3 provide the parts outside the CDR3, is DTGVSQNPRHKITKRGQNVTFRCDPISEHNRLYWYRQTLGQGPEFLTYFQNEAQLEKSRLLSDRFSAERPKGSFSTLEIQRTEQGDSAMYLCASSGILGLAGELSTDTQYFGPGTRLTVL.

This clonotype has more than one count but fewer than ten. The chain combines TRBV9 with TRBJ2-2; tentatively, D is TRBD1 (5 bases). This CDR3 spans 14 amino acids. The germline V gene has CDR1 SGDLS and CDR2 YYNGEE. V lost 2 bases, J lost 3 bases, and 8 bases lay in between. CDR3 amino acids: CASSVREYTGELFF. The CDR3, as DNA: TGTGCCAGCAGCGTCAGGGAATACACCGGGGAGCTGTTTTTT. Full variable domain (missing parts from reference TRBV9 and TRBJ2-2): DSGVTQTPKHLITATGQRVTLRCSPRSGDLSVYWYQQSLDQGLQFLIQYYNGEERAKGNILERFSAQQFPDLHSELNLSSLELGDSALYFCASSVREYTGELFFGEGSRLTVL.

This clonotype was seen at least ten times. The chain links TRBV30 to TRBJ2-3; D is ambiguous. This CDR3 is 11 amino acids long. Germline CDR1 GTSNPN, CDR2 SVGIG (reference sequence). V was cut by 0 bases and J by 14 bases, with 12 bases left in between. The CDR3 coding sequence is TGTGCCTGGAGTGTAATGAGTGAGCGGTATTTT. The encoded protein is CAWSVMSERYF.

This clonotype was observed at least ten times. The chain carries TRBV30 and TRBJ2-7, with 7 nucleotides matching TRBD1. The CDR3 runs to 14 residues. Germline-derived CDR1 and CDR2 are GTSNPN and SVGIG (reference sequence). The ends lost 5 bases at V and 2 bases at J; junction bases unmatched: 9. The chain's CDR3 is CAWAGQELTYEQYF. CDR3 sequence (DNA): TGTGCCTGGGCCGGACAGGAGCTCACCTACGAGCAGTACTTC.

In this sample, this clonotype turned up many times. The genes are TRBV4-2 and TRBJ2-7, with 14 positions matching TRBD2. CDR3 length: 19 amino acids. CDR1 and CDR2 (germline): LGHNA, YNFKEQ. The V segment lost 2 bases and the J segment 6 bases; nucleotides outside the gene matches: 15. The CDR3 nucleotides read TGTGCCAGCAGCCAATTACTACCGGGACTAGCGGGAGTTCAGTTCGAGCAGTACTTC. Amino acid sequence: CASSQLLPGLAGVQFEQYF.

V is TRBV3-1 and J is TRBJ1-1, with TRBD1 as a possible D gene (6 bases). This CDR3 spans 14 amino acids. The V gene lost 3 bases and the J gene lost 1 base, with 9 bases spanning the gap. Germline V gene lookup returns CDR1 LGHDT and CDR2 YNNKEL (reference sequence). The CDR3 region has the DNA TGTGCCAGCAGCCAGGGGGGACAGAACACTGAAGCTTTCTTT. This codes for CASSQGGQNTEAFF.

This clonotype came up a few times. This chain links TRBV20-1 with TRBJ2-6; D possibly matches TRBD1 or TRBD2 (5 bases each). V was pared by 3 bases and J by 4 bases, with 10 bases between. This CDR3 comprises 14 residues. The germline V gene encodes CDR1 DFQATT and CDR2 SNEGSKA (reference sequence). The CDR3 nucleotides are TGCAGTGCTAGTGCCGGGGCCGGGGCCAACGTCCTGACTTTC. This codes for CSASAGAGANVLTF.